The 25 T cell receptor beta chains given below trace back to one sample, sequenced in a study of shared clonotypes between healthy human individuals. Sequencing was performed with immunoSEQ multiplex PCR; in TCRdb, only in-frame clones are kept and a portion is missing. The sample has nearly 750,000 clones, 72% seen once. Sequencing was performed on memory CD4+ T cells sorted from blood. Subset of the sample: CD45RA-negative fraction. The receptors come from a woman aged 25 to 39 in good health.

CDR3 coding DNA: TGCGCCAGCAGCTTGGGGACTAGCGGAGCAGATACGCAGTATTTT. This translates into CASSLGTSGADTQYF. This sequence joins TRBV5-1 and TRBJ2-3, with 10 positions matching TRBD2. V was clipped by 0 bases and J by 4 bases; unmatched bases: 2. The CDR3 contains 15 residues. CDR1 and CDR2 from the germline V gene are SGHRS and YFSETQ. Using reference TRBV5-1 and TRBJ2-3 for the parts outside the CDR3, the full variable domain is KAGVTQTPRYLIKTRGQQVTLSCSPISGHRSVSWYQQTPGQGLQFLFEYFSETQRNKGNFPGRFSGRQFSNSRSEMNVSTLELGDSALYLCASSLGTSGADTQYFGPGTRLTVL.

V and J are TRBV29-1 and TRBJ2-2; D remains unclear. The germline gives CDR1 SQVTM, CDR2 ANQGSEA. The CDR3 extends over 14 amino acids. The germline V and J ends were trimmed by 5 bases and 1 base, with 11 bases remaining between them. As DNA, the CDR3 is TGCAGCGTTCGGATACAAGGGAACACCGGGGAGCTGTTTTTT. Its translation: CSVRIQGNTGELFF.

The chain combines TRBV6-5 with TRBJ2-3, with 8 bases fitting TRBD1. CDR1 and CDR2 (germline): MNHEY, SVGAGI. The CDR3 is made up of 15 amino acids. The V segment lost 0 bases and the J segment 2 bases; nucleotides outside the gene matches: 1. The chain's CDR3 is CASSYSGQDTDTQYF. In nucleotides, the CDR3 is TGTGCCAGCAGTTACTCGGGACAGGACACAGATACGCAGTATTTT.

In this sample, this clone turned up a few times. The rearrangement links TRBV4-1 to TRBJ1-1; D is uncertain. This CDR3 has 14 amino acids. In germline, CDR1 is MGHRA, CDR2 YSYEKL. Trimming pared 0 bases from V and 3 bases from J, leaving 8 bases between. CDR3: CASSQDRADTEAFF. The CDR3 coding sequence is TGCGCCAGCAGCCAAGATCGGGCTGACACTGAAGCTTTCTTT.

This chain connects TRBV11-2 to TRBJ2-2, with a tentative D call TRBD2 (6 bases). The CDR3 covers 15 residues. V lost 1 base and J 5 bases, leaving 11 bases between the germline ends. Germline V gives CDR1 SGHAT, CDR2 FQNNGV. The CDR3 coding sequence is TGTGCCAGCAGCTTAGGGTTAGCGGTGACCGGGGAGCTGTTTTTT. It encodes CASSLGLAVTGELFF.

V and J are TRBV5-4 and TRBJ1-1; TRBD1 aligns across 11 bases. With V trimmed by 4 bases and J by 2 bases, 13 bases remained unmatched. The V gene's germline CDR1 is SGHNT and CDR2 YYREEE (reference sequence). This CDR3 region has 18 residues. CDR3 region: CASSTGQGAQRTNTEAFF. Written as DNA, the CDR3 is TGTGCCAGCAGCACCGGACAGGGGGCGCAAAGGACTAACACTGAAGCTTTCTTT.

This clone was observed many times. V usage is TRBV4-2 and J usage is TRBJ1-1; D remains unclear. This CDR3 is 14 amino acids long. The germline V gene has CDR1 LGHNA and CDR2 YNFKEQ. V lost 0 bases, J lost 1 base, and 6 bases lay in between. The CDR3 sequence: CASSQEVANTEAFF. The CDR3 DNA sequence: TGTGCCAGCAGCCAAGAGGTGGCGAACACTGAAGCTTTCTTT.

On this clone: At one of its ends the junction is not consistent with the germline gene, which may arise from a read error. The CDR3 nucleotides are TGTGCCAGCAGGGAAGGACGGCTAGGGGCTGAAGCTTTCTTT. Its translation: CASREGRLGAEAFF. The chain employs TRBV6-1 and TRBJ1-1; TRBD1 might be the D (5 bases). Germline CDR1 and CDR2: MNHNS and SASEGT. This CDR3 is 14 amino acids long.

This clone came up once. This sequence joins TRBV11-2 and TRBJ2-3; the match to TRBD2 covers 9 bases. The CDR3 has 17 amino acids. Germline V lookup: CDR1 SGHAT, CDR2 FQNNGV. With V trimmed by 4 bases and J by 4 bases, 12 bases remained unmatched. Here the CDR3 reads CASSSPLMAGGADTQYF. In nucleotides, the CDR3 is TGTGCCAGCAGCTCTCCCCTGATGGCGGGGGGGGCAGATACGCAGTATTTT.

The chain couples TRBV2 to TRBJ2-1; D is ambiguous. CDR3 length: 12 residues. V was cut by 1 base and J by 8 bases, with 6 bases left in between. The germline gives CDR1 SNHLY, CDR2 FYNNEI. CDR3 DNA sequence: TGTGCCAGCAGTGAAGGTGGAGATGAGCAGTTCTTC. The encoded protein is CASSEGGDEQFF. Together with reference TRBV2 and TRBJ2-1, the CDR3 gives the full variable domain: EPEVTQTPSHQVTQMGQEVILRCVPISNHLYFYWYRQILGQKVEFLVSFYNNEISEKSEIFDDQFSVERPDGSNFTLKIRSTKLEDSAMYFCASSEGGDEQFFGPGTRLTVL.

The chain combines TRBV2 with TRBJ1-4, with D perhaps TRBD1 (5 bases). V was trimmed by 5 bases and J by 8 bases, leaving 18 bases between them. CDR3 size: 15 residues. Germline CDR1 SNHLY, CDR2 FYNNEI. The CDR3 DNA sequence: TGTGCCAGCAGTCTCGGGCAGGGAGGATACGAAAAACTGTTTTTT. This encodes CASSLGQGGYEKLFF.

DNA for the CDR3: TGTGCCTGGAGTGTACAAGTAAGTTCCTACGAGCAGTACTTC. Protein product: CAWSVQVSSYEQYF. V is TRBV30 and J is TRBJ2-7; D uncertain. The germline V and J ends were trimmed by 0 bases and 1 base, with 10 bases remaining between them. The CDR3 has 14 residues. Germline CDR1 and CDR2: GTSNPN and SVGIG (reference sequence).

The J gene is TRBJ2-1, the V gene TRBV28; TRBD1 might be the D (6 bases). Germline assignment: CDR1 MDHEN and CDR2 SYDVKM. V lost 3 bases and J lost 2, with 17 bases in between. The CDR3 loop spans 17 amino acids. CDR3 residues: CASSFPLGQGTYNEQFF. The CDR3 nucleotides read TGTGCCAGCAGTTTTCCCTTAGGTCAGGGGACCTACAATGAGCAGTTCTTC.

The V and J genes are TRBV7-9 and TRBJ1-2; D remains ambiguous. Germline CDR1 SEHNR, CDR2 FQNEAQ (reference sequence). CDR3 length: 17 amino acids. V was cut by 5 bases and J by 4 bases, with 23 bases left in between. The CDR3 coding sequence is TGTGCCAGCAGCCCTTATCAAGTATCTGGCTTGGCCTATGGCTACACCTTC. Translating it yields CASSPYQVSGLAYGYTF.

J is TRBJ2-1 and V is TRBV25-1; perhaps TRBD2 as D (5 bases). Germline V gene data show CDR1 as MGHDK and CDR2 as SYGVNS. The CDR3 length is 12 residues. V lost 5 bases to trimming and J lost 8 bases, with 10 bases between them. The CDR3 region is CASSPRAYEQFF. The CDR3 nucleotides read TGTGCCAGCAGTCCGAGGGCTTATGAGCAGTTCTTC.

The chain links TRBV5-1 to TRBJ2-2; a weak D match, TRBD1 (6 bases). This CDR3 region has 16 residues. Germline CDR1 reads SGHRS; CDR2 reads YFSETQ. V was shortened by 2 bases and J by 3 bases, with 14 bases between the two germline ends. The CDR3 here is CASSFSGTIYTGELFF. DNA for the CDR3: TGCGCCAGCAGCTTTTCGGGGACAATCTACACCGGGGAGCTGTTTTTT. Together with reference TRBV5-1 and TRBJ2-2, the CDR3 gives the full variable domain: KAGVTQTPRYLIKTRGQQVTLSCSPISGHRSVSWYQQTPGQGLQFLFEYFSETQRNKGNFPGRFSGRQFSNSRSEMNVSTLELGDSALYLCASSFSGTIYTGELFFGEGSRLTVL.

The rearrangement links TRBV4-1 to TRBJ1-4; no reliable D call. The CDR3 has 15 amino acids. V gave up 1 base and J gave up 3 bases, with 9 bases separating them. CDR1 is MGHRA and CDR2 is YSYEKL in the germline V gene. The CDR3 protein is CASSQAWSSNEKLFF. In DNA form, the CDR3 reads TGCGCCAGCAGCCAAGCCTGGTCATCTAATGAAAAACTGTTTTTT.

The chain is built from TRBV30 and TRBJ1-1; D uncertain. V lost 0 bases, J lost 0 bases, and 8 bases lay in between. The CDR3 consists of 14 residues. The germline V gene has CDR1 GTSNPN and CDR2 SVGIG (reference sequence). CDR3 DNA: TGTGCCTGGAGTGTATTAAGGCTGAACACTGAAGCTTTCTTT. Protein: CAWSVLRLNTEAFF.

Regarding this clone: Sequence at one end of the junction differs from germline and may be a read error. The gene calls are TRBV27 and TRBJ1-2; 9 bases match TRBD1. The CDR3 sequence is 13 residues long. In germline, CDR1 is MNHEY, CDR2 SMNVEV (reference sequence). Written as DNA, the CDR3 is TGTGTCAGCAGCCAGGACAGGGGTTATGGCTACACCTTC. Translating gives CVSSQDRGYGYTF.

The genes are TRBV10-3 and TRBJ2-4; possibly TRBD2 for D (6 bases). This CDR3 has 16 residues. Trimming removed 6 bases at V and 6 bases at J, with 21 bases between. Germline CDR1 and CDR2: ENHRY and SYGVKD. CDR3 DNA sequence: TGTGCCATCAGCCTCGGGACTTCGGGAGACGGAAACATTCAGTACTTC. Amino acids: CAISLGTSGDGNIQYF.

The chain joins TRBV7-6 to TRBJ2-2; D may be TRBD2 (5 bases). This CDR3 spans 14 amino acids. V was trimmed by 7 bases and J by 1 base, leaving 10 bases between them. Germline V gene sequence: CDR1 SGHVS, CDR2 FNYEAQ. The CDR3 DNA follows: TGTGCCAGCATCGGACTCCAGAACACCGGGGAGCTGTTTTTT. This sequence encodes CASIGLQNTGELFF.

The gene calls are TRBV27 and TRBJ2-3, with 12 bases matching TRBD2. This CDR3 has 15 amino acids. Germline V CDR1 and CDR2: MNHEY, SMNVEV (reference sequence). With V trimmed by 5 bases and J by 5 bases, 5 bases remained unmatched. CDR3: CASSAGLAGRDTQYF. CDR3 sequence (DNA): TGTGCCAGCAGTGCTGGACTAGCGGGAAGAGATACGCAGTATTTT.

This clone was seen only a few times. The chain employs TRBV21-1 and TRBJ1-5; the table's D call, TRBD1, was not checked against the DNA. TRBV21-1 is a pseudogene locus. The CDR3 contains 18 residues. The chain's CDR3 is CASSKAWDIHDADQPQHF. The DNA for the CDR3 is TGTGCCAGCAGCAAAGCATGGGACATACACGACGCTGATCAGCCCCAGCATTTT.

This clone was detected many times. CDR3 protein: CASSQDPGPNTEAFF. Written as DNA, the CDR3 is TGTGCCAGCAGCCAAGACCCGGGACCGAACACTGAAGCTTTCTTT. This chain uses TRBV4-2 with TRBJ1-1; D possibly corresponds to TRBD1 (5 bases). The CDR3 is 15 residues long. The germline V gene has CDR1 LGHNA and CDR2 YNFKEQ. The V gene lost 0 bases and the J gene lost 1 base, with 9 bases spanning the gap.

This chain uses TRBV19 with TRBJ1-5, with D perhaps TRBD1 (5 bases). V gave up 3 bases and J gave up 5 bases, with 8 bases separating them. CDR1 and CDR2 from the germline V gene are LNHDA and SQIVND (reference sequence). The CDR3 length is 13 residues. In nucleotides, the CDR3 is TGTGCCAGTAGTATTCAGGGCCATCAGCCCCAGCATTTT. Translation: CASSIQGHQPQHF.